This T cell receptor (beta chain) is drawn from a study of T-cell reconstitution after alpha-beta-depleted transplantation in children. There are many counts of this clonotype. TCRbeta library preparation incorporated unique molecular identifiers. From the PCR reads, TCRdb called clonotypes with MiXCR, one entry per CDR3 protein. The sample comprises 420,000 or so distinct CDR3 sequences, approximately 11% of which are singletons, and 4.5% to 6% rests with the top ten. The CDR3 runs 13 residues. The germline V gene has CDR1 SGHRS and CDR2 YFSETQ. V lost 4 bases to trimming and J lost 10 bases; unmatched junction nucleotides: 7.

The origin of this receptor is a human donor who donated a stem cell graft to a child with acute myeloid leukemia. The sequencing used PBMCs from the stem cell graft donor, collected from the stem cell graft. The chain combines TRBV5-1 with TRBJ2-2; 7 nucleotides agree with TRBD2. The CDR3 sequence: CASSPLAGAELFF. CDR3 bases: TGCGCCAGCAGCCCTTTGGCGGGAGCGGAGCTGTTTTTT.